A selection of T cell receptor beta chains follows, all from one sample in a study of shared clonotypes between healthy human individuals. The assay was immunoSEQ multiplex PCR, and TCRdb's table has in-frame clones only and misses some. The data contain roughly 2.6 million clones, more than 80% of them singletons. The material sequenced was naive CD4+ T cells sorted from blood. These receptors came from a man aged 18 to 30 in good health. Each CDR3 is given with its conserved first and last residue. D genes are given only for firm matches. Clone size is given for some rows only: seen once, a few or many times, or a class if the clone is expanded.

V,J,size,D,DNA,CDR3
TRBV11-3,TRBJ2-1,-,TRBD2,TGTGCCAGCAGCTTAGATCGGGCGGGAGGGGTCAATGAGCAGTTCTTC,CASSLDRAGGVNEQFF
TRBV15,TRBJ2-7,-,-,TGTGCCACCAGAAGAGCTGGGGTCCTGGAGCAGTACTTC,CATRRAGVLEQYF
TRBV6-1,TRBJ2-3,-,-,TGTGCCAGCAGTGAAAGGAGATCAGATACGCAGTATTTT,CASSERRSDTQYF
TRBV10-2,TRBJ2-5,-,-,TGCGCCAGCAGGAAGGACTCTTCAGAGACCCAGTACTTC,CASRKDSSETQYF
TRBV5-1,TRBJ1-1,-,-,TGCGCCAGCAGCTTGGAGGCCATGGGCCCGAACACTGAAGCTTTCTTT,CASSLEAMGPNTEAFF
TRBV4-1,TRBJ1-5,-,-,TGCGCCAGCAGCCAAGATTTACGGGGTAAAGGCAATCAGCCCCAGCATTTT,CASSQDLRGKGNQPQHF
TRBV2,TRBJ2-6,-,-,TGTGCCAGCAGTGTTCAGCCGCTCTCTGGGGCCAACGTCCTGACTTTC,CASSVQPLSGANVLTF
TRBV27,TRBJ1-5,-,-,TGTGCCAGCAGTTCCGTGGGGCTCCAGCCCCAGCATTTT,CASSSVGLQPQHF
TRBV6-4,TRBJ1-5,-,-,TGTGCCAGCAGTGACGGCGGATATAGCAATCAGCCCCAGCATTTT,CASSDGGYSNQPQHF
TRBV11-2,TRBJ2-2,-,TRBD2,TGTGCCAGCAGCCGCAATAGCGGGCGCACCGGGGAGCTGTTTTTT,CASSRNSGRTGELFF
TRBV9,TRBJ2-3,-,TRBD1,TGTGCCAGCAGCGTTCAGACAGGGGGCTTAGATACGCAGTATTTT,CASSVQTGGLDTQYF
TRBV7-2,TRBJ2-1,-,TRBD2,TGTGCCAGCAGCGTGTGGCTAGCGGGAGGCTCCTACAATGAGCAGTTCTTC,CASSVWLAGGSYNEQFF
TRBV2,TRBJ2-5,-,-,TGTGCCAGCAGCCCCGGCGGGAAACGTAAAGAGACCCAGTACTTC,CASSPGGKRKETQYF
TRBV5-4,TRBJ2-2,-,TRBD2,TGTGCCAGCAGCTTTAGCGGGGCCGCCACCGGGGAGCTGTTTTTT,CASSFSGAATGELFF
TRBV28,TRBJ1-2,-,-,TGTGCCAGCACCACGGGACTGTCTAATGATGGCTACACCTTC,CASTTGLSNDGYTF
TRBV6-6,TRBJ2-7,-,TRBD2,TGTGCCAGCAGTTACTCATCCAGCGGGAGATCCTACGAGCAGTACTTC,CASSYSSSGRSYEQYF
TRBV30,TRBJ2-7,-,-,TGTGCCTGGAGTGTAAGTGGGGTCGCCTCCTACGAGCAGTACTTC,CAWSVSGVASYEQYF
TRBV27,TRBJ2-7,-,TRBD1,TGTGCCAGCAGGATCGGACAGGGTAACTACGAGCAGTACTTC,CASRIGQGNYEQYF
TRBV19,TRBJ2-2,-,-,TGTGCCAGTAGTGTTCTACCCGGGATGAACACCGGGGAGCTGTTTTTT,CASSVLPGMNTGELFF
TRBV7-2,TRBJ1-1,-,-,TGTGCCAGCAGCTTAGCGATAGTTACTGAAGCTTTCTTT,CASSLAIVTEAFF
TRBV6-5,TRBJ2-2,-,-,TGTGCCAGCACCGACTACACCGGGGAGCTGTTTTTT,CASTDYTGELFF
TRBV19,TRBJ1-2,-,-,TGTGCCAGTAGTATAGACAGGGGCAACTATGGCTACACCTTC,CASSIDRGNYGYTF
TRBV5-1,TRBJ2-5,-,-,TGCGCCAGCGGGTCAGGTGACCAAGAGACCCAGTACTTC,CASGSGDQETQYF
TRBV7-2,TRBJ2-3,once,-,TGTGCCAGCAGCAAACAGCGGTCCGAGGCCACAGATACGCAGTATTTT,CASSKQRSEATDTQYF
TRBV7-8,TRBJ2-3,-,TRBD2,TGTGCCAGCAGCCCCTCCGGGACTAGCGGGCCAGATACGCAGTATTTT,CASSPSGTSGPDTQYF
TRBV18,TRBJ1-3,-,-,TGTGCCAGCTCGCCTTACAGGGATCCCAGCTCTGGAAACACCATATATTTT,CASSPYRDPSSGNTIYF
TRBV10-1,TRBJ2-3,-,-,TGCGCCAGCAGTGTTCGGAACACAGATACGCAGTATTTT,CASSVRNTDTQYF
TRBV18,TRBJ1-1,-,-,TGTGCCAGCTCACCGGACACGGATGTCACTGAAGCTTTCTTT,CASSPDTDVTEAFF
TRBV27,TRBJ1-6,-,TRBD1,TGTGCCAGCACCGGGACAGGGACTAATTCACCCCTCCACTTT,CASTGTGTNSPLHF
TRBV7-2,TRBJ2-1,-,-,TGTGCCAGCAGCTTACGGGAGTACAATGAGCAGTTCTTC,CASSLREYNEQFF
TRBV6-1,TRBJ2-5,-,TRBD1,TGTGCCAGCAGTGTGACAGGGGGCGGATTGGAGACCCAGTACTTC,CASSVTGGGLETQYF
TRBV7-9,TRBJ1-3,-,-,TGTGCCAGCAGCCCAGAGCCATCAGGAAACACCATATATTTT,CASSPEPSGNTIYF
TRBV12-5,TRBJ1-1,once,TRBD1,TGTGCTAGTCAGGGGGGGGAGTATCTAACCACTGAAGCTTTCTTT,CASQGGEYLTTEAFF
TRBV30,TRBJ1-1,-,-,TGTGCCTGGATGCAGGGGCTTTTGAACACTGAAGCTTTCTTT,CAWMQGLLNTEAFF
TRBV28,TRBJ1-1,-,-,TGTGCCAGCAGAATCCCCGGATTGAACACTGAAGCTTTCTTT,CASRIPGLNTEAFF
TRBV7-9,TRBJ2-3,-,TRBD2,TGTGCCAGCAGCTTACTGCCGACTAGCCCGATAAGGACAGATACGCAGTATTTT,CASSLLPTSPIRTDTQYF
TRBV18,TRBJ2-5,-,-,TGTGCCAGCTCACCACCGCGGGTAGAGACCCAGTACTTC,CASSPPRVETQYF
TRBV7-9,TRBJ1-1,-,-,TGTGCCAGCACCCCCGGGTCGGGGGGAGAGCTTGAAGCTTTCTTT,CASTPGSGGELEAFF
TRBV2,TRBJ2-2,-,-,TGTGCCAGCAGTGAAGGGCCTTTGAACACCGGGGAGCTGTTTTTT,CASSEGPLNTGELFF
TRBV20-1,TRBJ1-2,-,-,TGCAGTTGGACAGTCGTCTATGGCTACACCTTC,CSWTVVYGYTF
TRBV28,TRBJ2-7,-,-,TGTGCCAGCAGTTTACCCCGGAGTAGCTCCTACGAGCAGTACTTC,CASSLPRSSSYEQYF
TRBV9,TRBJ2-7,-,-,TGTGCCAGCAGCGTAGGCGAGACTAGTAAGTACGAGCAGTACTTC,CASSVGETSKYEQYF
TRBV30,TRBJ2-5,-,-,TGTGCCTGGAGCACCCAAGGGGCAGCCCGGGAGACCCAGTACTTC,CAWSTQGAARETQYF
TRBV28,TRBJ2-1,-,-,TGTGCCAGCAGTTCGGCGTTTTTAGTCAATGAGCAGTTCTTC,CASSSAFLVNEQFF
TRBV7-8,TRBJ2-3,-,TRBD2,TGTGCCAGCAGCTTAATAGCGGGGGGCTATACAGATACGCAGTATTTT,CASSLIAGGYTDTQYF
TRBV28,TRBJ1-1,-,TRBD1,TGTGCCAGCAGACTTAGACAGGGGAACACTGAAGCTTTCTTT,CASRLRQGNTEAFF
TRBV5-1,TRBJ2-3,-,TRBD2,TGCGCCAGCAGCCCCAGGGCGGGGGGGAGCACAGATACGCAGTATTTT,CASSPRAGGSTDTQYF
TRBV7-9,TRBJ2-1,once,TRBD2,TGTGCCAGCAGCCGTGGACTAGCGGGAGTCAATGAGCAGTTCTTC,CASSRGLAGVNEQFF
TRBV6-5,TRBJ2-7,-,-,TGTGCCAGCGCGAGATCCAACAGCTACGAGCAGTACTTC,CASARSNSYEQYF
TRBV29-1,TRBJ2-6,-,-,TGCAGCGTTGACCATTCCCCGGACAGCTCTGGGGCCAACGTCCTGACTTTC,CSVDHSPDSSGANVLTF
TRBV5-1,TRBJ2-2,few,-,TGCGCCAGCAGCTTGGTGGGTCCCGGGGAGCTGTTTTTT,CASSLVGPGELFF
TRBV7-9,TRBJ2-6,-,-,TGTGCCAGCAGGAGTAGGGTCGCTGGGGCCAACGTCCTGACTTTC,CASRSRVAGANVLTF
TRBV9,TRBJ2-7,-,TRBD2,TGTGCCAGCAGCTTCCGGGCGGGAGCGGGTTCGTACGAGCAGTACTTC,CASSFRAGAGSYEQYF
TRBV5-1,TRBJ2-3,-,-,TGTGCCAGCAGTCACCCCGAGGATACGCAGTATTTT,CASSHPEDTQYF
TRBV5-6,TRBJ2-7,-,TRBD1,TGTGCCAGCAGCCAAGACAGGGGGGTCTACGAGCAGTACTTC,CASSQDRGVYEQYF
TRBV30,TRBJ1-1,-,-,TGTGCCTGGAGTTTTGGGGCGACGGTGAACACTGAAGCTTTCTTT,CAWSFGATVNTEAFF
TRBV4-1,TRBJ2-3,-,-,TGCGCCAGCAGCCAAGGGCACGGGACCCCTGGACCCACAGATACGCAGTATTTT,CASSQGHGTPGPTDTQYF